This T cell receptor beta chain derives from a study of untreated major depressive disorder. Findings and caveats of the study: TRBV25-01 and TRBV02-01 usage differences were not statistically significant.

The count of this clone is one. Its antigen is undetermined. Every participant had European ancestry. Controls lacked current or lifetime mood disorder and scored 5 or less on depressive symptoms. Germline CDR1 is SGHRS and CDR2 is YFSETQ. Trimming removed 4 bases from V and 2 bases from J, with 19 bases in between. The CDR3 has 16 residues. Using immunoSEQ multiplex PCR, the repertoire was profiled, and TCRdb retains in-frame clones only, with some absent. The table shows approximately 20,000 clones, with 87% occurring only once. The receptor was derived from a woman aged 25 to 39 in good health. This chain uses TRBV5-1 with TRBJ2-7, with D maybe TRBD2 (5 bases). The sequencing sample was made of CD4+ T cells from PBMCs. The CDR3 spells CASSILSGRETYEQYF. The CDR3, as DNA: TGCGCCAGCAGCATATTATCGGGGAGAGAGACCTACGAGCAGTACTTC. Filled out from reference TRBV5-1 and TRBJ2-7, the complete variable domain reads KAGVTQTPRYLIKTRGQQVTLSCSPISGHRSVSWYQQTPGQGLQFLFEYFSETQRNKGNFPGRFSGRQFSNSRSEMNVSTLELGDSALYLCASSILSGRETYEQYFGPGTRLTVT.